This T cell receptor (beta chain) was obtained from a study of T cell responses to AZD1222 COVID-19 vaccine. Background on the study: Both about-4-week and about-12-week second-dose recipients were combined.

Overall study findings and caveats: Vaccine-associated CD4 TCRs spanned spike, dominant at 160-218 and 743-854. Clonal diversity was possibly underestimated, and white British individuals and females predominated among donors. A reported finding is that nearly half of spike-specific TCRs target unmutated variant regions.

Trimming shortened V by 2 bases and J by 6 bases, and 11 bases separated the two germline ends. Germline V gene lookup returns CDR1 KGHSH and CDR2 LQKENI. The CDR3 sequence is 14 residues long. As to this clone: The antigen is undetermined.

The protocol was immunoSEQ multiplex PCR, while the TCRdb copy is restricted to in-frame clones and leaves out a portion. This table has about 76,000 clones, 70% to 90% appearing once. This sequence joins TRBV18 and TRBJ1-3, with D possibly matching TRBD1 (6 bases). This receptor was obtained from an adult in good health. Sequencing used peripheral blood, obtained on day 0 of AZD1222 vaccination. The CDR3 nucleotides read TGTGCCAGCTCACCAAACAGGGTCGAAAACACCATATATTTT. Protein product: CASSPNRVENTIYF.